The rows below give T cell receptor beta chains drawn from one sample of a study of PD-1 blockade in classical Hodgkin lymphoma. Sequenced by immunoSEQ multiplex PCR; TCRdb stores in-frame clones only, minus some. The sample includes some 22,000 clones, over 75% of them seen just once. The sample in question was peripheral blood mononuclear cells (PBMCs), obtained before the second cycle of nivolumab. The receptors derive from a human donor with classical Hodgkin lymphoma. CDR3s include the opening cysteine and the closing phenylalanine or tryptophan. The D gene is left open where the match is weak. Where a row states a size, it is once, few, many or the class of an expanded clone; other rows omit it.

CDR3 length	D gene	V gene	J gene	clone size	CDR3 DNA	CDR3 protein
13	.	TRBV27	TRBJ1-6	few	TGTGCCAGCAGTTCCCTGTCTTTAACCCCCCTCCACTTT	CASSSLSLTPLHF
11	.	TRBV19	TRBJ1-1	few	TGTGCCAGTGGAGGGTACACTGAAGCTTTCTTT	CASGGYTEAFF
14	.	TRBV28	TRBJ2-3	.	TGTGCCAGCAGTTCTGGCGGGAGCACAGATACGCAGTATTTT	CASSSGGSTDTQYF
17	.	TRBV2	TRBJ2-1	.	TGTGCCAGCAGCCAAACTTTGGGAGTGGCCCCATACAATGAGCAGTTCTTC	CASSQTLGVAPYNEQFF
18	TRBD1	TRBV28	TRBJ1-5	.	TGTGCCAGCGCCCACCGGGACAGGGGCCCCTATAGCAATCAGCCCCAGCATTTT	CASAHRDRGPYSNQPQHF
13	.	TRBV28	TRBJ1-2	few	TGTGCCAGCAGTCCTGAGGGAGGGTATGGCTACACCTTC	CASSPEGGYGYTF
14	TRBD2	TRBV6-5	TRBJ2-5	.	TGTGCCAGCAGTTGGGAGCGGGGACGAGAGACCCAGTACTTC	CASSWERGRETQYF
16	TRBD1	TRBV14	TRBJ1-6	.	TGTGCCAGCAGCCAAGGGCTCGACAGGGGGCGGGCACCCCTCCACTTT	CASSQGLDRGRAPLHF
15	.	TRBV9	TRBJ2-2	.	TGTGCCAGCAGCGTAGCAGGGATTAACACCGGGGAGCTGTTTTTT	CASSVAGINTGELFF
12	.	TRBV27	TRBJ1-1	once	TGTGCCAGCACTAACAGGGTATCTGAAGCTTTCTTT	CASTNRVSEAFF
14	.	TRBV15	TRBJ1-5	.	TGTGCCACCAGCGGGGACAATAGCAATCAGCCCCAGCATTTT	CATSGDNSNQPQHF
17	TRBD2	TRBV7-6	TRBJ2-5	.	TGTGCCAGCAGCTTAAGAGGGAGCGGGAGGGCCTTGGAGACCCAGTACTTC	CASSLRGSGRALETQYF
15	TRBD1	TRBV6-1	TRBJ2-3	.	TGTGCCTCCACGACCGGGACAGCACCTCCGGATACGCAGTATTTT	CASTTGTAPPDTQYF
15	.	TRBV13	TRBJ1-1	.	TGTGCCAGCAGCTTAGGCGGGCAGGGTTACACTGAAGCTTTCTTT	CASSLGGQGYTEAFF
16	.	TRBV2	TRBJ2-1	.	TGTGCCAGCAGTGAAGCGCCGACTTTCTCCTACAATGAGCAGTTCTTC	CASSEAPTFSYNEQFF
14	.	TRBV7-9	TRBJ1-5	large	TGTGCCAGCAGCTTAGCAGGTTTCAATCAGCCCCAGCATTTT	CASSLAGFNQPQHF
16	.	TRBV19	TRBJ2-3	.	TGTGCCAGTAGTATAAGTGGGACGCGAAGCACAGATACGCAGTATTTT	CASSISGTRSTDTQYF
15	TRBD2	TRBV29-1	TRBJ2-4	.	TGCAGCGTTGAAGAAAGGAAAGCGGGATTTAACATTCAGTACTTC	CSVEERKAGFNIQYF
17	.	TRBV15	TRBJ2-3	few	TGTGCCACCAGCAGAGAAAGCAGAGCCTCTAGCACAGATACGCAGTATTTT	CATSRESRASSTDTQYF
13	.	TRBV10-1	TRBJ2-3	.	TGCGCCAGCAGTGAGCAAATCACAGATACGCAGTATTTT	CASSEQITDTQYF
14	.	TRBV12-5	TRBJ1-1	.	TGTGCTAGTGGTCCGGGAGTTCTGCTCTCTGAAGCTTTCTTT	CASGPGVLLSEAFF
15	.	TRBV29-1	TRBJ1-2	.	TGCAGCGTTGAAGGATATTGGGCCCCTATTTATGGCTACACCTTC	CSVEGYWAPIYGYTF
13	.	TRBV27	TRBJ1-2	.	TGTGCCGCCTGGGACGGCAGGGACTATGGCTACACCTTC	CAAWDGRDYGYTF
17	.	TRBV7-9	TRBJ2-6	.	TGTGCCAGCAGCTTTGGGGGGGCGCGATCCGGGGCCAACGTCCTGACTTTC	CASSFGGARSGANVLTF
18	TRBD2	TRBV29-1	TRBJ2-4	once	TGCAGCGTTGTCGGAATCGCGGGAGGAAAACTAGCCAAAAACATTCAGTACTTC	CSVVGIAGGKLAKNIQYF
18	.	TRBV5-1	TRBJ2-4	.	TGCGCCAGCAGCGAAGGGTACGGGGGCAGCGGCCTTAGGGACATTCAGTACTTC	CASSEGYGGSGLRDIQYF
13	TRBD1	TRBV6-5	TRBJ1-2	.	TGTGCCAGCAGGGGACAGGGGGTTTATGGCTACACCTTC	CASRGQGVYGYTF
12	.	TRBV30	TRBJ1-6	.	TGTGCCTGGAGGGATGTAGATTCACCCCTCCACTTT	CAWRDVDSPLHF
13	.	TRBV6-5	TRBJ2-2	.	TGTGCCAGCACCCACACACCCACCGGGGAGCTGTTTTTT	CASTHTPTGELFF
19	TRBD2	TRBV7-2	TRBJ2-5	.	TGTGCCAGCAGCGGTCGACTAGCGGGGGGTTTCCGAACGGGAGGGACCCAGTACTTC	CASSGRLAGGFRTGGTQYF
14	.	TRBV18	TRBJ2-6	.	TGTGCCAGCTCAGACATAGCTGGGGCCAACGTCCTGACTTTC	CASSDIAGANVLTF
16	.	TRBV19	TRBJ1-2	.	TGTGCCAGTAGTATCTCCGGCGGAGTTGTCTGGGATGGCTACACCTTC	CASSISGGVVWDGYTF
16	TRBD2	TRBV4-1	TRBJ2-1	.	TGCGCCAGCAGCAACCCGGGACTAGCGGGAGTTAATGAGCAGTTCTTC	CASSNPGLAGVNEQFF
12	.	TRBV5-4	TRBJ1-3	.	TGTGCCAGCAGCCCGGCGGGGGACACCATATATTTT	CASSPAGDTIYF
16	TRBD1	TRBV5-6	TRBJ1-4	few	TGTGCCAGCACCTACGGACAGGGAACGACTAATGAAAAACTGTTTTTT	CASTYGQGTTNEKLFF
11	.	TRBV25-1	TRBJ2-7	.	TGTGCCAGCAGTGACCCGCCTGTGCAGTACTTC	CASSDPPVQYF
16	TRBD2	TRBV19	TRBJ2-1	.	TGTGCCAGTAGTGTCACGGGACTAGGAACCTACAATGAGCAGTTCTTC	CASSVTGLGTYNEQFF
16	TRBD2	TRBV7-2	TRBJ2-1	.	TGTGCCAGCATCAAGACTAGCGGGAGGGTCGGCAATGAGCAGTTCTTC	CASIKTSGRVGNEQFF
15	.	TRBV4-1	TRBJ1-3	.	TGCGCCAGCAGCCAAGATGCAGGGACCGGAAACACCATATATTTT	CASSQDAGTGNTIYF
17	.	TRBV9	TRBJ2-5	.	TGTGCCAGCAGCGTAGCTTTAGAAGGGGCCCGACAAGAGACCCAGTACTTC	CASSVALEGARQETQYF
14	.	TRBV6-6	TRBJ2-1	few	TGTGCCAGCAGTTACGCGGAAGGCTACAATGAGCAGTTCTTC	CASSYAEGYNEQFF
15	.	TRBV7-9	TRBJ2-3	.	TGTGCCAGCAGCTTAGGCGGGCTCGGCACAGATACGCAGTATTTT	CASSLGGLGTDTQYF
14	.	TRBV10-1	TRBJ1-2	.	TGCGCCAGCAGTAGCAGAGGGCAGGTCTATGGCTACACCTTC	CASSSRGQVYGYTF
17	TRBD1	TRBV7-2	TRBJ1-1	.	TGTGCCAGCAGCCAAAAACGGGGGCAGGGGGCGAACACTGAAGCTTTCTTT	CASSQKRGQGANTEAFF
12	.	TRBV7-9	TRBJ2-2	.	TGTGCCAGCAGACCCGGGTCCGGGGAGCTGTTTTTT	CASRPGSGELFF
19	TRBD1	TRBV7-2	TRBJ2-6	.	TGTGCCAGCAGCTTAGCCCCGTGGACAGGTAGCTCTGGGGCCAACGTCCTGACTTTC	CASSLAPWTGSSGANVLTF
17	TRBD2	TRBV28	TRBJ2-3	.	TGTGCCAGCAGTCCTCACCTGGGACTAGCGGGGTCAGATACGCAGTATTTT	CASSPHLGLAGSDTQYF
15	.	TRBV4-3	TRBJ2-6	.	TGCGCCAGCAGCCAAGGGGGCTCTGGGGCCAACGTCCTGACTTTC	CASSQGGSGANVLTF
16	TRBD2	TRBV9	TRBJ2-1	.	TGTGCCAGCAGCGTAGACCTAGCGGGGGGGTACAATGAGCAGTTCTTC	CASSVDLAGGYNEQFF
17	.	TRBV18	TRBJ1-1	.	TGTGCCAGCTCACCAAGAGGAGAAGGGCCCCTGAACACTGAAGCTTTCTTT	CASSPRGEGPLNTEAFF
14	.	TRBV7-2	TRBJ2-1	.	TGTGCCAGCAGCTTAGGGGGGGATGCCAATGAGCAGTTCTTC	CASSLGGDANEQFF
14	TRBD2	TRBV2	TRBJ2-5	once	TGTGCCAGCAGGGTAGGGACTAGCGGGGAGACCCAGTACTTC	CASRVGTSGETQYF
11	.	TRBV6-9	TRBJ1-1	.	TGTGCCAGCAGACGGCAGGGGAAGGCTTTCTTT	CASRRQGKAFF
14	.	TRBV30	TRBJ2-6	.	TGTGCCTGGAGAAACCCCTCTGGGGCCAACGTCCTGACTTTC	CAWRNPSGANVLTF